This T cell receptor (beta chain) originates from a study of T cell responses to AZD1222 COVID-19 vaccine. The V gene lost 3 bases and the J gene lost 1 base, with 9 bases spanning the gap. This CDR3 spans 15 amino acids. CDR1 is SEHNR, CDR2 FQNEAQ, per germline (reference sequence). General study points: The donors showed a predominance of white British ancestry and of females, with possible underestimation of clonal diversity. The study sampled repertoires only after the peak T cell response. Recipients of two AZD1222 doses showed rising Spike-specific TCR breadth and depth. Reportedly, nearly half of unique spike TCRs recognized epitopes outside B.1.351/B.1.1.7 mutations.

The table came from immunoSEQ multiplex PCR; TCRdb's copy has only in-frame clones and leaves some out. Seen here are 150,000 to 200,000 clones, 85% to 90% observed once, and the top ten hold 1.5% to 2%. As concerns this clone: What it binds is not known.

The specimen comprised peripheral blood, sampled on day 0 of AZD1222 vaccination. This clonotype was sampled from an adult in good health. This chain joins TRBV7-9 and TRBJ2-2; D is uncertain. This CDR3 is CASSFVRGNTGELFF. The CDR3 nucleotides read TGTGCCAGCAGCTTTGTCCGCGGGAACACCGGGGAGCTGTTTTTT.